This TCR beta chain was identified during a study of cytomegalovirus exposure and HLA in healthy donors. Study-level points and caveats: Cytomegalovirus association was assigned to some 160 TCR beta chains. Presence/absence results assume similar sequencing depth per donor, which may not hold.

Germline V gene data show CDR1 as SGHRS and CDR2 as YFSETQ. V lost 3 bases and J lost 3, with 12 bases in between. The CDR3 extends over 14 amino acids. A multiplex PCR was run with 60 Vbeta primers and 13 Jbeta primers. Per the original data handling: The authors later counted some 76 million unique TCR beta chains, roughly 11 million of them shared. Profiling relied on immunoSEQ multiplex PCR, and the TCRdb table lists in-frame clones only, not all of them. Clone size and V and J calls were adopted from that table, with D and trimming inferred from the DNA. The repertoire holds approximately 150,000 clones, with 55% to 80% as singletons. A word on this clone: Its antigen remains unidentified.

The chain links TRBV5-1 to TRBJ1-2, with a tentative D call TRBD1 (6 bases). The receptor's source is a woman under 30 in good health and CMV-seropositive. Input material: PBMCs. CDR3 loop: CASSSTTGYYGYTF. CDR3 in DNA: TGCGCCAGCAGCTCGACTACAGGGTACTATGGCTACACCTTC.